The rows below give T cell receptor beta chains drawn from one sample of a study of identical twins. From the 5' RACE reads, TCRdb called clonotypes with MiXCR, one entry per CDR3 protein. Of approximately 700,000 distinct CDR3 sequences in the sample, approximately 6% were seen once. Sequencing was performed on naive T cells sorted from blood. These receptors were collected from a man between 18 and 29 years old in good health. Each CDR3 is given with its conserved first and last residue. D genes are given only for firm matches. Not all rows give a size; the values are once, few, many and, for expanded clones, a class.

size: many
D: -
J: TRBJ2-7
V: TRBV25-1
DNA: TGTGCCAGCAGTGAATGGGACCCCTCGCACCGCTACGAGCAGTACTTC
CDR3: CASSEWDPSHRYEQYF

size: few
D: -
J: TRBJ1-1
V: TRBV2
DNA: TGTGCCTGGTGGGGGCTTGGCACTGAAGCTTTCTTT
CDR3: CAWWGLGTEAFF

size: -
D: TRBD2
J: TRBJ2-7
V: TRBV7-2
DNA: TGTGCCAGCAGCTCGAGCGGGAGTACCTACGAGCAGTACTTC
CDR3: CASSSSGSTYEQYF

size: few
D: -
J: TRBJ2-5
V: TRBV9
DNA: TGTGCCAGCAGCGCAGCCGCCCAAGGGGGGGAGACCCAGTACTTC
CDR3: CASSAAAQGGETQYF

size: -
D: TRBD1
J: TRBJ2-7
V: TRBV20-1
DNA: TGCAGTGCTAGAGCCCGGGACAGTTACTCCTACGAGCAGTACTTC
CDR3: CSARARDSYSYEQYF

size: -
D: -
J: TRBJ2-2
V: TRBV2
DNA: TGTGCCAGCAGACTCACAGCCGGGGAGCTGTTTTTT
CDR3: CASRLTAGELFF

size: many
D: -
J: TRBJ1-2
V: TRBV29-1
DNA: TGCAGCGTTGCCCCCCGGCTCCAATTCAACTATGGCTACACCTTC
CDR3: CSVAPRLQFNYGYTF

size: many
D: -
J: TRBJ1-2
V: TRBV7-9
DNA: TGTGCCAGCAGCCCCCCAGGGCCGAGTGGCTACACCTTC
CDR3: CASSPPGPSGYTF

size: -
D: -
J: TRBJ2-6
V: TRBV5-4
DNA: TGTGCCAGCAGCTTGTTGGGCAGGGTAATCCCCTTCTCTGGGGCCAACGTCCTGACTTTC
CDR3: CASSLLGRVIPFSGANVLTF

size: many
D: -
J: TRBJ2-2
V: TRBV12-3/TRBV12-4
DNA: TGTGCCAGCAGTCCAGGACGTCTAGGGGAGCTGTTTTTT
CDR3: CASSPGRLGELFF

size: many
D: TRBD1
J: TRBJ2-7
V: TRBV28
DNA: TGTGCCAGCAACAAGCCGGGACAGGCATACGAGCAGTACTTC
CDR3: CASNKPGQAYEQYF

size: many
D: TRBD1
J: TRBJ2-1
V: TRBV20-1
DNA: TGCAGTGCTAGAGGTGGGACAGGGCGTTACAATGAGCAGTTCTTC
CDR3: CSARGGTGRYNEQFF

size: many
D: TRBD1
J: TRBJ2-1
V: TRBV29-1
DNA: TGCAGCGCCTCGGACAGGGGTAAGGAGCAGTTCTTC
CDR3: CSASDRGKEQFF

size: many
D: -
J: TRBJ1-2
V: TRBV12-3/TRBV12-4
DNA: TGTGCCAGCATTCAACAGGGTAACAGCAACTATGGCTACACCTTC
CDR3: CASIQQGNSNYGYTF

size: -
D: TRBD2
J: TRBJ2-1
V: TRBV24-1
DNA: TGTGCCACCAGTGACCCAGGACTAGCGGGAGCGAACTATGAGCAGTTCTTC
CDR3: CATSDPGLAGANYEQFF

size: many
D: -
J: TRBJ2-2
V: TRBV25-1
DNA: TGTGCCAGCAGACAGGGAGGAGCCGGGGAGCTGTTTTTT
CDR3: CASRQGGAGELFF

size: -
D: -
J: TRBJ1-1
V: TRBV29-1
DNA: TGCAGCGTTACGCAGGGGCCTGAAGCTTTCTTT
CDR3: CSVTQGPEAFF

size: many
D: -
J: TRBJ1-5
V: TRBV27
DNA: TGTGCCAGCAGTTTAAGCTGGCGGCAGGGTTATAGCAATCAGCCCCAGCATTTT
CDR3: CASSLSWRQGYSNQPQHF

size: many
D: -
J: TRBJ2-1
V: TRBV10-1
DNA: TGCGCCAGCAGTGAGTCGGGGGCAGGGCAGCAGTTCTTC
CDR3: CASSESGAGQQFF

size: many
D: TRBD2
J: TRBJ2-3
V: TRBV9
DNA: TGTGCCAGCAGCGTCGCCCCGGGACTAGCGGGAAGAGATACGCAGTATTTT
CDR3: CASSVAPGLAGRDTQYF

size: -
D: -
J: TRBJ2-2
V: TRBV20-1
DNA: TGCAGTGCTAGAGATGGGCAGGCGACCACCGGGGAGCTGTTTTTT
CDR3: CSARDGQATTGELFF

size: -
D: -
J: TRBJ2-1
V: TRBV7-6
DNA: TGTGCCAGCAGCTTAGATGGGGGAGCTACCTACAATGAGCAGTTCTTC
CDR3: CASSLDGGATYNEQFF

size: few
D: -
J: TRBJ1-5
V: TRBV11-2
DNA: TGTGCCAGCAGCCTGGACGCAGCGGGTCAGCCCCAGCATTTT
CDR3: CASSLDAAGQPQHF

size: many
D: -
J: TRBJ1-2
V: TRBV25-1
DNA: TGTGCCAGCAGTGCGGACCATGTAGATGGCTACACCTTC
CDR3: CASSADHVDGYTF

size: many
D: TRBD1
J: TRBJ1-1
V: TRBV12-3/TRBV12-4
DNA: TGTGCCAGCAGTCCAGGGGGGCACACTGAAGCTTTCTTT
CDR3: CASSPGGHTEAFF

size: many
D: -
J: TRBJ2-2
V: TRBV9
DNA: TGTGCCAGCAGCGTAACGGGCGGGGAGCTGTTTTTT
CDR3: CASSVTGGELFF

size: -
D: TRBD1
J: TRBJ1-2
V: TRBV7-9
DNA: TGTGCCAGCAGCCCAGGACAGGGGGTAAACTATGGCTACACCTTC
CDR3: CASSPGQGVNYGYTF

size: -
D: -
J: TRBJ2-2
V: TRBV11-1
DNA: TGTGCCAGCAGACGAGGCCGGGCCGGCTACACCGGGGAGCTGTTTTTT
CDR3: CASRRGRAGYTGELFF

size: -
D: -
J: TRBJ2-4
V: TRBV18
DNA: TGTGCCAGCTCACCGGAGATACTAGCCAAAAACATTCAGTACTTC
CDR3: CASSPEILAKNIQYF

size: few
D: -
J: TRBJ2-3
V: TRBV20-1
DNA: TGCAGTGCTAGATTTCCGGGAACAGATACGCAGTATTTT
CDR3: CSARFPGTDTQYF

size: many
D: -
J: TRBJ2-3
V: TRBV20-1
DNA: TGCAGTGCTAGACGTCCCGGGATTGGAGATACGCAGTATTTT
CDR3: CSARRPGIGDTQYF

size: few
D: -
J: TRBJ1-2
V: TRBV5-1
DNA: TGCGCCAGCAGCTTGGAGGCAGCGAAAGAGAGTGGCTACACCTTC
CDR3: CASSLEAAKESGYTF

size: -
D: TRBD1
J: TRBJ1-2
V: TRBV10-3
DNA: TGTGCCGCGCAGCAGGGGGCCTATGGCTACACCTTC
CDR3: CAAQQGAYGYTF

size: few
D: -
J: TRBJ1-1
V: TRBV4-2
DNA: TGTGCCAGCAGCCAAGATCGGGGGTGGAACACTGAAGCTTTCTTT
CDR3: CASSQDRGWNTEAFF

size: -
D: TRBD1
J: TRBJ2-7
V: TRBV27
DNA: TGTGCCAGCAGTTTATCGGCAGGGGGCATTAACGAGCAGTACTTC
CDR3: CASSLSAGGINEQYF

size: many
D: TRBD2
J: TRBJ2-1
V: TRBV12-3/TRBV12-4
DNA: TGTGCCACCCAGGGACTAGCGGGAAGGGGTGAGCAGTTCTTC
CDR3: CATQGLAGRGEQFF

size: many
D: -
J: TRBJ2-3
V: TRBV5-4
DNA: TGTGCCAGCAGTTTCCGGGACGGACGCACAGATACGCAGTATTTT
CDR3: CASSFRDGRTDTQYF

size: many
D: -
J: TRBJ1-1
V: TRBV6-1
DNA: TGTGCCAGCGCCACCCAGAACACTGAAGCTTTCTTT
CDR3: CASATQNTEAFF

size: few
D: TRBD2
J: TRBJ2-1
V: TRBV6-2/TRBV6-3
DNA: TGTGCCAGCATGTTCCCGGGAGGGGGTCTCAATGAGCAGTTCTTC
CDR3: CASMFPGGGLNEQFF

size: -
D: -
J: TRBJ1-6
V: TRBV7-9
DNA: TGTGCCAGCAGCTTCGTACAGGATAATTCACCCCTCCACTTT
CDR3: CASSFVQDNSPLHF

size: -
D: TRBD2
J: TRBJ2-1
V: TRBV5-1
DNA: TGCGCCAGCAGCTCGGTTGGACTAGCGATCTACAATGAGCAGTTCTTC
CDR3: CASSSVGLAIYNEQFF

size: many
D: -
J: TRBJ1-4
V: TRBV25-1
DNA: TGTGCCAGCACATCAGGAGTGAAACTGTTTTTT
CDR3: CASTSGVKLFF

size: -
D: -
J: TRBJ1-5
V: TRBV12-3/TRBV12-4
DNA: TGTGCCAGCATGATAGGGGGGAAACAGCCCCAGCATTTT
CDR3: CASMIGGKQPQHF

size: many
D: TRBD1
J: TRBJ1-5
V: TRBV5-1
DNA: TGCGCCAGCAGGGCCCGGACAGGGGGCAATCAGCCCCAGCATTTT
CDR3: CASRARTGGNQPQHF

size: few
D: -
J: TRBJ2-7
V: TRBV5-1
DNA: TGCGCCAGCAGGCTGGCAGACTACTCCTACGAGCAGTACTTC
CDR3: CASRLADYSYEQYF

size: few
D: TRBD1
J: TRBJ2-6
V: TRBV7-6
DNA: TGTGCCAGCAGCACTCTCGGGACAGCCTCCTCTGGGGCCAACGTCCTGACTTTC
CDR3: CASSTLGTASSGANVLTF

size: many
D: -
J: TRBJ1-5
V: TRBV5-5
DNA: TGTGCCAGCAGCTTGACCGGGCCTAATCAGCCCCAGCATTTT
CDR3: CASSLTGPNQPQHF

size: many
D: TRBD2
J: TRBJ2-7
V: TRBV10-3
DNA: TGTGCCATCAGCTCAGGACTAGCGGGGCTGTACGAGCAGTACTTC
CDR3: CAISSGLAGLYEQYF

size: -
D: -
J: TRBJ2-1
V: TRBV14
DNA: TGTGCCAGCAGCCAACCCGGGACTGCGCGCCATGAGCAGTTCTTC
CDR3: CASSQPGTARHEQFF

size: few
D: TRBD2
J: TRBJ2-1
V: TRBV9
DNA: TGTGCCAGCAGCGTAGACCCTAGCGGGATATATGAGCAGTTCTTC
CDR3: CASSVDPSGIYEQFF

size: few
D: TRBD2
J: TRBJ2-1
V: TRBV20-1
DNA: TGCAGTGCTAGAGATCTTAAGACTAGCGGGAGGGTCCAGTACAATGAGCAGTTCTTC
CDR3: CSARDLKTSGRVQYNEQFF

size: -
D: -
J: TRBJ1-2
V: TRBV6-5
DNA: TGTGCCAGCAGTTACAGCCCAGACGCTAACTATGGCTACACCTTC
CDR3: CASSYSPDANYGYTF

size: many
D: -
J: TRBJ1-3
V: TRBV29-1
DNA: TGCAGCGTGGTGATCTCTGGAAACACCATATATTTT
CDR3: CSVVISGNTIYF

size: few
D: -
J: TRBJ1-2
V: TRBV12-3/TRBV12-4
DNA: TGTGCCAGCAAGAGGGAAAGTTATGGCTACACCTTC
CDR3: CASKRESYGYTF

size: many
D: -
J: TRBJ2-5
V: TRBV5-1
DNA: TGCGCCAGCAGCTTGGACCTAGCGCAAGAGACCCAGTACTTC
CDR3: CASSLDLAQETQYF

size: few
D: -
J: TRBJ2-3
V: TRBV14
DNA: TGTGCCAGCAGCCAAGTCAGAACCTGGCAGGGAGATACGCAGTATTTT
CDR3: CASSQVRTWQGDTQYF

size: few
D: TRBD2
J: TRBJ2-5
V: TRBV6-2/TRBV6-3
DNA: TGTGCCAGCAGTTTACGGACAACTAGCGGGAGGCAAGAGACCCAGTACTTC
CDR3: CASSLRTTSGRQETQYF